These 13 T cell receptor beta chains were all obtained from the same sample, sequenced in a study of response to subunit inactivated influenza vaccine. TCRdb called the RT-PCR reads again in MiXCR, with one record for every CDR3 protein. Of more than 450,000 distinct CDR3 sequences in the sample, approximately 10% were seen once. This sample was also put to use in a study of T cells expressing NK-cell markers. Turning to that study: Researchers built TCR beta cDNA using 5'RACE template switching with UMIs.

The specimen comprised PBMCs from blood, sampled on the day of vaccination. These receptors were taken from a man aged 50 to 59 who received an inactivated influenza vaccine.

This clonotype was detected only a few times. The chain combines TRBV19 with TRBJ1-5; D call uncertain. There are 14 residues in the CDR3. In germline, CDR1 is LNHDA, CDR2 SQIVND (reference sequence). The ends were cut back, 4 bases at V and 4 bases at J, with 11 bases in the middle. As DNA, the CDR3 is TGTGCCAGTAGTAACACCCAGGCGAATCAGCCCCAGCATTTT. Translation gives CASSNTQANQPQHF. Combining the CDR3 with reference TRBV19 and TRBJ1-5 gives the whole variable domain DGGITQSPKYLFRKEGQNVTLSCEQNLNHDAMYWYRQDPGQGLRLIYYSQIVNDFQKGDIAEGYSVSREKKESFPLTVTSAQKNPTAFYLCASSNTQANQPQHFGDGTRLSIL.

V and J are TRBV15 and TRBJ2-1; D ambiguous. In germline, CDR1 is LNHNV, CDR2 YYDKDF (reference sequence). There are 15 residues in the CDR3. The V end was cut by 1 base, the J end by 5 bases, with 12 bases between. The CDR3 DNA is TGTGCCACCAGCAGAGTATCTTACTCACACAATGAGCAGTTCTTC. Its translation is CATSRVSYSHNEQFF.

The chain recombines TRBV5-6 with TRBJ2-1; TRBD2 matches at 7 bases. CDR3 length: 15 residues. Germline V gene data show CDR1 as SGHDT and CDR2 as YYEEEE. V lost 4 bases to trimming and J lost 5 bases; unmatched junction nucleotides: 9. The CDR3 protein is CASSPPYGGNNEQFF. DNA of the CDR3: TGTGCCAGCAGCCCCCCCTACGGGGGGAACAATGAGCAGTTCTTC.

This clonotype occurred many times. The chain combines TRBV12-3 or TRBV12-4 with TRBJ2-3; 10 bases line up with TRBD2. V trimming: 2 bases; J trimming: 7 bases; junction bases outside the gene matches: 3. The CDR3 has 14 amino acids. The CDR3 sequence: CASSLQRGGNTQYF. CDR3 coding DNA: TGTGCCAGCAGTTTACAGCGGGGGGGTAATACGCAGTATTTT.

This clonotype came up a few times. The rearrangement links TRBV3-1 to TRBJ2-4; TRBD2 matches 12 bases. The CDR3 is made up of 21 amino acids. V dropped 0 bases and J dropped 0; count of bases not matched to a gene: 12. Per germline, CDR1 LGHDT and CDR2 YNNKEL (reference sequence). CDR3 amino acids: CASSQDWLLAGGDLAKNIQYF. In nucleotides, the CDR3 is TGTGCCAGCAGCCAAGATTGGTTACTAGCGGGGGGTGATCTAGCCAAAAACATTCAGTACTTC. The full variable domain, its missing parts supplied by reference TRBV3-1 and TRBJ2-4, is DTAVSQTPKYLVTQMGNDKSIKCEQNLGHDTMYWYKQDSKKFLKIMFSYNNKELIINETVPNRFSPKSPDKAHLNLHINSLELGDSAVYFCASSQDWLLAGGDLAKNIQYFGAGTRLSVL.

The chain links TRBV19 to TRBJ2-5; 9 nucleotides line up with TRBD1. The CDR3 is made up of 15 amino acids. V was pared by 4 bases and J by 2 bases, with 5 bases of the junction left unmatched. CDR1 and CDR2 (germline): LNHDA, SQIVND (reference sequence). The CDR3 region has the DNA TGTGCCAGTAGTAATAACAGGGGGCGACAAGAGACCCAGTACTTC. Protein: CASSNNRGRQETQYF.

This clonotype was seen a few times. The V and J genes are TRBV6-5 and TRBJ1-1; the match to TRBD1 covers 8 bases. CDR1 MNHEY and CDR2 SVGAGI come from the germline V gene. The CDR3 length is 16 residues. V was pared by 0 bases and J by 1 base, with 4 bases of the junction left unmatched. The CDR3 region has the DNA TGTGCCAGCAGTTACTCCCTCGGACAGGGGAACACTGAAGCTTTCTTT. As protein: CASSYSLGQGNTEAFF.

The gene calls are TRBV20-1 and TRBJ1-1, with D maybe TRBD1 (6 bases). There are 12 residues in the CDR3. The V end was cut by 2 bases, the J end by 4 bases, with 8 bases between. The germline CDR1 and CDR2 sequences are DFQATT and SNEGSKA (reference sequence). CDR3 in DNA: TGCAGTGCTAGATCAGGGGCCACTGAAGCTTTCTTT. Amino acids: CSARSGATEAFF.

This clonotype occurred a few times. CDR3 DNA: TGTGCCAGCAGTTTTAGCGACAGGTCCTACGAGCAGTACTTC. Translated: CASSFSDRSYEQYF. The chain has TRBV12-3 or TRBV12-4 and TRBJ2-7; D is perhaps TRBD1 (6 bases). The CDR3 length is 14 residues. Trimming took off 3 bases at V and 1 base at J, with 10 bases between the two ends.

The J gene is TRBJ1-1, the V gene TRBV29-1, with 8 bases that match TRBD1. The V gene's germline CDR1 is SQVTM and CDR2 ANQGSEA. The CDR3 runs to 13 residues. V gave up 1 base and J gave up 5 bases; unmatched junction bases: 3. The CDR3 region has the DNA TGCAGCGTTGAAGGACAGGGGAGGACTGAAGCTTTCTTT. Protein: CSVEGQGRTEAFF.

This clonotype was found a few times. This chain joins TRBV6-5 and TRBJ1-5, with D uncertain. The CDR3 consists of 14 residues. CDR1 MNHEY and CDR2 SVGAGI come from the germline V gene. V was cut by 2 bases and J by 4 bases, with 9 bases left in between. The CDR3 coding sequence is TGTGCCAGCAGTTACAACAGCCCTAATCAGCCCCAGCATTTT. Its protein is CASSYNSPNQPQHF.

The CDR3 DNA reads TGCAGTGCTCGCCGAGGTGAAACTCAAGAGACCCAGTACTTC. Protein sequence: CSARRGETQETQYF. The chain joins TRBV20-1 to TRBJ2-5, with D hard to call. V was trimmed by 5 bases and J by 2 bases, leaving 15 bases between them. Germline CDR1 and CDR2: DFQATT and SNEGSKA (reference sequence). This CDR3 spans 14 amino acids.

The chain carries TRBV6-2 or TRBV6-3 and TRBJ2-3; D gene unclear. The CDR3 has 11 residues. V was clipped by 8 bases and J by 7 bases, with 10 bases between them. Germline V gene sequence: CDR1 MNHEY, CDR2 SVGEGT. CDR3 residues: CASSPRNTQYF. CDR3 coding DNA: TGTGCCAGCTCCCCTCGGAATACGCAGTATTTT.